Sequencing of this T cell receptor (beta chain) was carried out in a study of T cell responses to AZD1222 COVID-19 vaccine. General observations from the study: Spike-wide vaccine-associated CD4 TCRs dominated at 160-218 and 743-854. Females made up more of the donors, who were largely white British, and clonal diversity may have come out too low.

The CDR3 has 16 amino acids. Trimming took off 4 bases at V and 0 bases at J, with 13 bases between the two ends. The germline CDR1 and CDR2 sequences are LNHDA and SQIVND (reference sequence). Measured with immunoSEQ multiplex PCR; TCRdb has only the in-frame clones, and not every one. The sample includes 150,000 to 200,000 clones, roughly nine tenths of them seen just once. As to this clone: Its cognate antigen is unknown.

This sequence joins TRBV19 and TRBJ2-1, with D possibly matching TRBD1 (6 bases). The receptor was derived from an adult who received the AZD1222 COVID-19 vaccine. The material sequenced was peripheral blood, taken 28 days after the second AZD1222 dose. The CDR3 bases are TGTGCCAGTAGTAACCTGCCGGACAGCTCCTACAATGAGCAGTTCTTC. The encoded protein is CASSNLPDSSYNEQFF. Drawing the rest from reference TRBV19 and TRBJ2-1, the complete variable domain is DGGITQSPKYLFRKEGQNVTLSCEQNLNHDAMYWYRQDPGQGLRLIYYSQIVNDFQKGDIAEGYSVSREKKESFPLTVTSAQKNPTAFYLCASSNLPDSSYNEQFFGPGTRLTVL.